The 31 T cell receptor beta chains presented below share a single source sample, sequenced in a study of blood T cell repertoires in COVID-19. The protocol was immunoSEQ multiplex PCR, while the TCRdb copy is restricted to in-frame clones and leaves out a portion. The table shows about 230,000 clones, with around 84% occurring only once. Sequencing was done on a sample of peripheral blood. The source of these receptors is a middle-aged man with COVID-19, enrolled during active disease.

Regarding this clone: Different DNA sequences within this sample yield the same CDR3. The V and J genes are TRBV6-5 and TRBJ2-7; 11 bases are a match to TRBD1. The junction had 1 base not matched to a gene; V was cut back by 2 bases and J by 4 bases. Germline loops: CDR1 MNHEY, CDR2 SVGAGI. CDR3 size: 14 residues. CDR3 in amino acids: CASSYGTGGYEQYF. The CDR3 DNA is TGTGCCAGCAGTTACGGGACAGGGGGTTACGAGCAGTACTTC.

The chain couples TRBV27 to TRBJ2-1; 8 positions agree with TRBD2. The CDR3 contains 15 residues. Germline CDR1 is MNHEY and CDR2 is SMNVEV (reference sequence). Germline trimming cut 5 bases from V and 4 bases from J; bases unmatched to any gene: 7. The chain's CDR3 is CASSVIAGPYNEQFF. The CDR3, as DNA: TGTGCCAGCAGTGTCATAGCGGGGCCTTACAATGAGCAGTTCTTC.

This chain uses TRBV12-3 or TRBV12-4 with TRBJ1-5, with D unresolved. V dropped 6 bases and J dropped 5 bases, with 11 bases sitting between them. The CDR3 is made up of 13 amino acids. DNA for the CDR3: TGTGCCAGCAGCCTCGTCGGGGATCAGCCCCAGCATTTT. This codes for CASSLVGDQPQHF.

Here the CDR3 DNA reads TGTGCCAGCAGCATGACAGGGGGCGGTTTCCCAGATACGCAGTATTTT. This sequence encodes CASSMTGGGFPDTQYF. The genes are TRBV27 and TRBJ2-3; TRBD1 agrees at 10 bases. The CDR3 is 16 amino acids. The germline V gene encodes CDR1 MNHEY and CDR2 SMNVEV (reference sequence). V lost 6 bases to trimming and J lost 4 bases; unmatched junction nucleotides: 10.

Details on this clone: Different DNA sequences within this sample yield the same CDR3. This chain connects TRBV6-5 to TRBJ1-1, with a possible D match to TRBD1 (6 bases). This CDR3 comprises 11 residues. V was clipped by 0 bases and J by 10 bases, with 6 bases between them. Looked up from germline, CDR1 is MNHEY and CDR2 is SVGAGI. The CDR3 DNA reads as TGTGCCAGCAGTTACTCAGGGGGAGCTTTCTTT. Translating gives CASSYSGGAFF.

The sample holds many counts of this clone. The CDR3 reads CASSQWGGNYGYTF. CDR3 nucleotide sequence: TGTGCCAGCAGCCAATGGGGAGGGAACTATGGCTACACCTTC. The chain links TRBV4-2 to TRBJ1-2; D gene unclear. V was cut by 2 bases and J by 2 bases, with 9 bases left in between. Germline loops: CDR1 LGHNA, CDR2 YNFKEQ. This CDR3 comprises 14 residues.

CDR3: CASSQAPSGETQETQYF. As DNA, the CDR3 is TGTGCCAGCAGCCAGGCGCCTAGCGGGGAAACCCAAGAGACCCAGTACTTC. The chain uses TRBV3-1 (or the pseudogene TRBV3-2) and TRBJ2-5, with 9 nucleotides matching TRBD2. With V trimmed by 3 bases and J by 1 base, 9 bases remained unmatched. The CDR3 is made up of 17 amino acids. Germline CDR1 and CDR2: LGHDT and YNNKEL (reference sequence).

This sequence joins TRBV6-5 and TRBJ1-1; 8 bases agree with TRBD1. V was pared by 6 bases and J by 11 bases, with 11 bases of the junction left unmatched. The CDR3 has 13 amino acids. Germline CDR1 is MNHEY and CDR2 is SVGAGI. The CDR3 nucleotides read TGTGCCAGCAGCAGAACGTTACAGGGGGTGGCTTTCTTT. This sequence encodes CASSRTLQGVAFF.

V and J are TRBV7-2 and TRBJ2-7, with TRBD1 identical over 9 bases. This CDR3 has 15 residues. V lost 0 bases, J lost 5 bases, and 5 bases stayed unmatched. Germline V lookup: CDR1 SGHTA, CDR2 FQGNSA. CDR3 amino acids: CASSLAGTGYHEQYF. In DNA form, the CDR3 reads TGTGCCAGCAGCTTAGCCGGGACAGGGTACCACGAGCAGTACTTC.

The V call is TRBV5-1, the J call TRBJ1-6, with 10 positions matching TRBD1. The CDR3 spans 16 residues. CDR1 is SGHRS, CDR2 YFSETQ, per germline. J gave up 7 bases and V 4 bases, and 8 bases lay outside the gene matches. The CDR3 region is CASSGRDRGRNSPLHF. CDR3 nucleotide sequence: TGCGCCAGCAGCGGAAGGGACAGGGGAAGGAATTCACCCCTCCACTTT.

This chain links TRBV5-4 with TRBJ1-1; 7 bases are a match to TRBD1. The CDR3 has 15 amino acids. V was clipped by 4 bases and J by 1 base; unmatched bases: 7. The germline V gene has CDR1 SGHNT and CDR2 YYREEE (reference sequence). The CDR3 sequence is CASSPPGTANTEAFF. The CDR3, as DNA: TGTGCCAGCAGCCCTCCCGGGACAGCGAACACTGAAGCTTTCTTT.

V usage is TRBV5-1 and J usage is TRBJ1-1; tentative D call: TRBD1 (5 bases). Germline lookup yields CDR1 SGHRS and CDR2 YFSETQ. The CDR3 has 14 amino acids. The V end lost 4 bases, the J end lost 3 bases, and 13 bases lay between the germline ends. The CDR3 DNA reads TGCGCCAGCAGCAACTTACAGGATTACACTGAAGCTTTCTTT. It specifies CASSNLQDYTEAFF.

CDR3 amino acids: CAIGKTGIETQYF. Written as DNA, the CDR3 is TGTGCCATCGGCAAGACAGGGATCGAGACCCAGTACTTC. The chain links TRBV10-3 to TRBJ2-5; 7 positions match TRBD1. The V and J ends lost 8 bases and 5 bases, in that order; junction bases with no gene match: 8. CDR3 length equals 13 residues. Germline assignment: CDR1 ENHRY and CDR2 SYGVKD.

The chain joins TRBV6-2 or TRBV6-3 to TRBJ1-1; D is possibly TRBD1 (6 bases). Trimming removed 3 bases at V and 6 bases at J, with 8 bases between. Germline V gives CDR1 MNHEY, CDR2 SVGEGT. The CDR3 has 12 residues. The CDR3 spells CASSYNRAEAFF. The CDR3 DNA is TGTGCCAGCAGTTATAACAGGGCTGAAGCTTTCTTT.

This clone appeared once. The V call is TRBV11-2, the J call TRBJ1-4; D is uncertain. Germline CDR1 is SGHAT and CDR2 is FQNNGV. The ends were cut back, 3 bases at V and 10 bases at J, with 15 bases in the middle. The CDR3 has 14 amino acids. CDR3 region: CASSLKQPSGKLFF. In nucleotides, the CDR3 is TGTGCCAGCAGCTTGAAACAGCCTAGCGGAAAACTGTTTTTT.

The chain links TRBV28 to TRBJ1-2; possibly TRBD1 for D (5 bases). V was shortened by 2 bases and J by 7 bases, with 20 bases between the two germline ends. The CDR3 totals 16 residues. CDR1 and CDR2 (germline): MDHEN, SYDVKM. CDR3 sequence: CASSLERLIGVGGYTF. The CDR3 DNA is TGTGCCAGCAGTTTAGAGCGTTTGATAGGGGTGGGTGGCTACACCTTC.

The CDR3 loop reads CASSEQVSGNTIYF. The CDR3 DNA sequence: TGTGCCAGCAGTGAACAGGTTTCTGGAAACACCATATATTTT. The J gene is TRBJ1-3, the V gene TRBV6-1; D remains unclear. Trimming took off 2 bases at V and 1 base at J, with 6 bases between the two ends. Per germline, CDR1 MNHNS and CDR2 SASEGT. The CDR3 has 14 amino acids.

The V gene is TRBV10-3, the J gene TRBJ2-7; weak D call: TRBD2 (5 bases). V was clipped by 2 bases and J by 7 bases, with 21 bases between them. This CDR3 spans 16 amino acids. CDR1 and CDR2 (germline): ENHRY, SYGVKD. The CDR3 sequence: CAISEVPSGPTGEQYF. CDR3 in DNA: TGTGCCATCAGTGAGGTCCCAAGCGGCCCCACGGGGGAGCAGTACTTC.

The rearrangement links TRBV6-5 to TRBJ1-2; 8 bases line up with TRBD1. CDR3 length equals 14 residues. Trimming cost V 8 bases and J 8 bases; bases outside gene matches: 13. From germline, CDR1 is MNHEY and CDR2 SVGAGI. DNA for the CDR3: TGTGCCAGCTACATCGCAGGACAGGGCCGGGGCTACACCTTC. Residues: CASYIAGQGRGYTF.

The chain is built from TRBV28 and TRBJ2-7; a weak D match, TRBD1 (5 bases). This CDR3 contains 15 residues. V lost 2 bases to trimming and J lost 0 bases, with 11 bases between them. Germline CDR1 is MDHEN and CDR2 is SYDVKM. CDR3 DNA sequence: TGTGCCAGCAGTTTAGCGACAGTGAACTCCTACGAGCAGTACTTC. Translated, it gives CASSLATVNSYEQYF.

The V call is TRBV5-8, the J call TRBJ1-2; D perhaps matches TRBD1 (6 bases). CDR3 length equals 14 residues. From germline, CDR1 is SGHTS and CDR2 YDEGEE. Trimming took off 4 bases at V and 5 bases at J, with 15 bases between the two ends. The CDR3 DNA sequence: TGTGCCAGCAGCCTACAGGGAGTTATGTATGGCTACACCTTC. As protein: CASSLQGVMYGYTF.

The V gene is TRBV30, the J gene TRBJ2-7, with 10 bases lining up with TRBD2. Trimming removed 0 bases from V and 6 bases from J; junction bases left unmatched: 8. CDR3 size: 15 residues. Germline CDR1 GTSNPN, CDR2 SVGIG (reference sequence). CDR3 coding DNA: TGTGCCTGGAGTGTAACCGGGACTAGCGCGCTCGAGCAGTACTTC. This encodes CAWSVTGTSALEQYF.

CDR3 nucleotides: TGTGCCAGCAGTTACTCCGCTTTGACAGGGGGCGACGAGCAGTACTTC. Amino acid sequence: CASSYSALTGGDEQYF. The chain carries TRBV6-5 and TRBJ2-7; 10 bases are shared with TRBD1. Germline CDR1 is MNHEY and CDR2 is SVGAGI. Losses at the gene ends were 0 bases for V and 5 bases for J; bases not matched to a gene: 7. This CDR3 contains 16 residues.

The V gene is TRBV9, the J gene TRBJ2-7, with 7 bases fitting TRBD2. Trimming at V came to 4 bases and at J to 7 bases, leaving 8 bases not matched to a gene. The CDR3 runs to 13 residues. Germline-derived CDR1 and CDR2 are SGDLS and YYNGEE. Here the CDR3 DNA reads TGTGCCAGCAGCCGGGATTACGGGGGGGAGCAGTACTTC. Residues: CASSRDYGGEQYF.

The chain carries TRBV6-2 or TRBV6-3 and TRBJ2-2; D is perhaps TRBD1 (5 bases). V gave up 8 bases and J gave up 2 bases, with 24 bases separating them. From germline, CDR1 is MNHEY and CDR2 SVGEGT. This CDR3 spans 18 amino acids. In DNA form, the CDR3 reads TGTGCCAGCCGCCGGTCGGGCAGGGCGCTAGGAAACACCGGGGAGCTGTTTTTT. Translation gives CASRRSGRALGNTGELFF.

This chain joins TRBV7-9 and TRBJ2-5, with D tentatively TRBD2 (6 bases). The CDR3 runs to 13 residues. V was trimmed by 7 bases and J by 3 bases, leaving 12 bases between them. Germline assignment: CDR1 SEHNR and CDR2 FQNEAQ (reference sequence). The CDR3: CASTRGNEETQYF. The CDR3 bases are TGTGCCAGCACCCGCGGGAACGAAGAGACCCAGTACTTC.

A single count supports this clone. The CDR3: CASSGPGTGREQYF. DNA for the CDR3: TGTGCCAGCAGTGGACCCGGGACAGGGAGGGAGCAGTACTTC. The V gene is TRBV6-2 or TRBV6-3, the J gene TRBJ2-7, with 9 positions matching TRBD1. The ends lost 5 bases at V and 7 bases at J; junction bases unmatched: 9. The CDR3 is made up of 14 amino acids. Germline loops: CDR1 MNHEY, CDR2 SVGEGT.

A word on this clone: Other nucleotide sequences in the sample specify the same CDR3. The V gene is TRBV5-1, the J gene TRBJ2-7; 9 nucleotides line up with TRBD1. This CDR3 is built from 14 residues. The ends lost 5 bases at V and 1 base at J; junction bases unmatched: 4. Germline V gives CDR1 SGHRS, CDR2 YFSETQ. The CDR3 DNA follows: TGCGCCAGCAGTTCCGGGACAGGGTCCTACGAGCAGTACTTC. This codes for CASSSGTGSYEQYF.

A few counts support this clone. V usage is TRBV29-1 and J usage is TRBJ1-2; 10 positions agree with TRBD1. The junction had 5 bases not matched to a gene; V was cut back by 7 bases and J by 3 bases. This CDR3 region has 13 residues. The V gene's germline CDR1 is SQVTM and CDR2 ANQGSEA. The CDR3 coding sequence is TGCAGCGCCTCGACAGGGGGCGACTATGGCTACACCTTC. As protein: CSASTGGDYGYTF.

Written as DNA, the CDR3 is TGTGCCAGCAGTGAGTCCGGGGGTAGCAATCAGCCCCAGCATTTT. Its translation is CASSESGGSNQPQHF. This rearrangement joins TRBV25-1 to TRBJ1-5, with a tentative D call TRBD1 (5 bases). Deletions cut 3 bases from V and 0 bases from J, with 9 bases between. CDR1 is MGHDK, CDR2 SYGVNS, per germline. The CDR3 spans 15 residues.

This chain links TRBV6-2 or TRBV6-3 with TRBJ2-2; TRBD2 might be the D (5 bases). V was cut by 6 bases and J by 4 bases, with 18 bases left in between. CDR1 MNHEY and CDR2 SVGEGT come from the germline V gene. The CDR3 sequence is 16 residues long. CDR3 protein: CASSLAPGWGTGELFF. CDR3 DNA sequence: TGTGCCAGCAGCCTAGCACCGGGATGGGGCACCGGGGAGCTGTTTTTT.